The rows below give T cell receptor beta chains drawn from one sample of a study of blood T cells in healthy people across ages. TCRdb fed the 5' RACE reads into MiXCR, producing one record per CDR3 protein. The profile shows about 1.8 million distinct CDR3 sequences, roughly 52% of them singletons. Sequences were obtained from blood. These receptors were obtained from a middle-aged woman in good health. The CDR3 runs from the conserved cysteine through the conserved F or W. Fields, in order: J gene, CDR3 length, V gene, D gene, CDR3 protein. The D gene is left open where the match is weak.

J gene: TRBJ1-1
CDR3 length: 12
V gene: TRBV7-2
D gene: .
CDR3 protein: CASSHFDTEAFF

J gene: TRBJ2-1
CDR3 length: 14
V gene: TRBV24-1
D gene: .
CDR3 protein: CATSGAGEYNEQFF

J gene: TRBJ1-2
CDR3 length: 13
V gene: TRBV13
D gene: .
CDR3 protein: CASSGVEEDGYTF

J gene: TRBJ2-7
CDR3 length: 17
V gene: TRBV7-8
D gene: TRBD1
CDR3 protein: CASSSTLGTGGTYEQYF

J gene: TRBJ2-1
CDR3 length: 15
V gene: TRBV14
D gene: .
CDR3 protein: CASSPRIISYNEQFF

J gene: TRBJ2-2
CDR3 length: 16
V gene: TRBV5-1
D gene: .
CDR3 protein: CASSSSTALNTGELFF

J gene: TRBJ1-4
CDR3 length: 14
V gene: TRBV20-1
D gene: .
CDR3 protein: CSDRPGAGNEKLFF

J gene: TRBJ2-1
CDR3 length: 13
V gene: TRBV11-2
D gene: .
CDR3 protein: CASSLDRERRAFF

J gene: TRBJ1-2
CDR3 length: 11
V gene: TRBV20-1
D gene: .
CDR3 protein: CSAPRRDGYTF

J gene: TRBJ2-3
CDR3 length: 18
V gene: TRBV27
D gene: .
CDR3 protein: CASSAISDWTAIIDTQYF

J gene: .
CDR3 length: 17
V gene: TRBV6-5
D gene: .
CDR3 protein: CASSSASIKTGQETQYF

J gene: TRBJ2-7
CDR3 length: 14
V gene: TRBV20-1
D gene: .
CDR3 protein: CSASHRTETYEQYF

J gene: TRBJ2-3
CDR3 length: 17
V gene: TRBV7-2
D gene: TRBD2
CDR3 protein: CASSLELAGAYTDTQYF

J gene: TRBJ2-5
CDR3 length: 14
V gene: TRBV12-3/TRBV12-4
D gene: TRBD1
CDR3 protein: CASSPQGARNEQYF

J gene: TRBJ1-2
CDR3 length: 17
V gene: TRBV6-5
D gene: .
CDR3 protein: CASSYSETHLTGYGYTF

J gene: TRBJ2-3
CDR3 length: 16
V gene: TRBV27
D gene: .
CDR3 protein: CASSRPGPRTTDTQYF

J gene: TRBJ2-5
CDR3 length: 15
V gene: TRBV6-5
D gene: .
CDR3 protein: CASREGGHVQETQYF

J gene: TRBJ2-7
CDR3 length: 12
V gene: TRBV20-1
D gene: .
CDR3 protein: CSAGVQAYEQYF

J gene: TRBJ2-7
CDR3 length: 13
V gene: TRBV12-3/TRBV12-4
D gene: .
CDR3 protein: CASSFGVGDEQYF

J gene: TRBJ2-5
CDR3 length: 15
V gene: TRBV5-1
D gene: TRBD2
CDR3 protein: CASSLGTSSRSEQYF

J gene: TRBJ2-1
CDR3 length: 15
V gene: TRBV7-2
D gene: .
CDR3 protein: CASRPPPGTRNEQFF

J gene: TRBJ2-1
CDR3 length: 16
V gene: TRBV12-3/TRBV12-4
D gene: TRBD1
CDR3 protein: CAIAQYDRGHDDEQFF

J gene: TRBJ1-6
CDR3 length: 14
V gene: TRBV20-1
D gene: .
CDR3 protein: CSARQDGHNSPLHF

J gene: TRBJ2-1
CDR3 length: 18
V gene: TRBV9
D gene: TRBD1
CDR3 protein: CASSVGSDRVGLYNEQFF

J gene: TRBJ2-2
CDR3 length: 16
V gene: TRBV11-1
D gene: TRBD2
CDR3 protein: CASSFGTSGYTGELFF

J gene: TRBJ2-3
CDR3 length: 15
V gene: TRBV5-1
D gene: .
CDR3 protein: CASSLSLASTDTQYF

J gene: TRBJ1-5
CDR3 length: 12
V gene: TRBV28
D gene: .
CDR3 protein: CASSLLHQPQHF